Following are 31 T cell receptor beta chains from one sample sequenced in a study of molecular identifiers for immune sequencing clone quantification. TCRdb recomputed calls from the PCR reads with MiXCR, one row per CDR3 protein. The sample yields about 68,000 distinct CDR3 sequences, 15% to 20% seen once. Sequencing used naive CD8+ T cells from blood, with Jurkat cell RNA spiked in. Subset described: FACS-sorted CD8+CD4-CCR7+CD45RA+ naive T cells. All receptors come from a human donor in good health. Some libraries in this study had Jurkat cell RNA spiked in.

This clonotype came up many times. This chain connects TRBV7-2 to TRBJ2-2, with 8 nucleotides matching TRBD2. Trimming at V came to 5 bases and at J to 6 bases, leaving 11 bases not matched to a gene. The CDR3 length is 16 residues. Germline loops: CDR1 SGHTA, CDR2 FQGNSA. This CDR3 reads CASSPQGLAFPGELFF. CDR3 nucleotide sequence: TGTGCCAGCAGCCCCCAAGGACTAGCTTTTCCCGGGGAGCTGTTTTTT.

Ten or more counts support this clonotype. The J gene is TRBJ2-5, the V gene TRBV11-2; D not resolved. The germline V gene has CDR1 SGHAT and CDR2 FQNNGV. V was pared by 5 bases and J by 4 bases, with 8 bases between. The CDR3 runs to 12 residues. The CDR3, as DNA: TGTGCCAGCAGCCCGACGAGAGAGACCCAGTACTTC. It specifies CASSPTRETQYF.

Notes on this clonotype: A junction end diverges from the germline sequence, so it may reflect a read error. CDR3 region: CASSLRLPSNTGELLF. CDR3 in DNA: TGTGCCAGCAGCTTAAGACTCCCGTCGAACACCGGGGAGCTGCTTTTT. The chain recombines TRBV7-9 with TRBJ2-2; TRBD2 might be the D (5 bases). The CDR3 has 16 amino acids. From germline, CDR1 is SEHNR and CDR2 FQNEAQ (reference sequence).

Only a few counts were recorded for this clonotype. The genes are TRBV6-2 or TRBV6-3 and TRBJ2-1, with 9 positions matching TRBD1. The CDR3 has 13 amino acids. Germline V gene sequence: CDR1 MNHEY, CDR2 SVGEGT. The V segment lost 7 bases and the J segment 7 bases; nucleotides outside the gene matches: 5. CDR3 region: CASTEGQGNEQFF. The DNA of the CDR3 is TGTGCCAGCACCGAGGGACAGGGTAATGAGCAGTTCTTC.

Comment on this clonotype: This could be a read error, since a much larger clone is one nucleotide away. J is TRBJ1-1 and V is TRBV13; TRBD1 matches 8 bases. The CDR3 has 13 residues. From germline, CDR1 is PRHDT and CDR2 FYEKMQ (reference sequence). For the CDR3, the DNA is TGTGCCAGCAGCCCACAGGGGGACACTGGAGCTTTCTTT. Residues: CASSPQGDTGAFF.

This clonotype appeared many times. The chain joins TRBV6-5 to TRBJ2-2, with TRBD1 as a possible D gene (6 bases). Germline V gene lookup returns CDR1 MNHEY and CDR2 SVGAGI. This CDR3 is 15 amino acids long. The germline V and J ends were trimmed by 5 bases and 3 bases, with 13 bases remaining between them. The CDR3 coding sequence is TGTGCCAGCAGTGTACAGGGTGGGCACACCGGGGAGCTGTTTTTT. It specifies CASSVQGGHTGELFF.

On this clonotype itself: One end of the junction varies from germline; a read error may be responsible. This chain uses TRBV14 with TRBJ2-1; TRBD2 agrees at 9 bases. Germline V gene lookup returns CDR1 SGHDN and CDR2 FVKESK. This CDR3 comprises 17 residues. CDR3 sequence reads: CASSPRGGGRAWSEQFF. The CDR3 DNA follows: TGTGCTAGCAGCCCCCGTGGTGGCGGGAGGGCCTGGAGTGAGCAGTTCTTC. The whole variable domain, remainder taken from reference TRBV14 and TRBJ2-1, is EAGVTQFPSHSVIEKGQTVTLRCDPISGHDNLYWYRRVMGKEIKFLLHFVKESKQDESGMPNNRFLAERTGGTYSTLKVQPAELEDSGVYFCASSPRGGGRAWSEQFFGPGTRLTVL.

In this sample, this clonotype turned up many times. This chain joins TRBV27 and TRBJ1-1, with TRBD1 identical over 10 bases. Per the germline V gene, CDR1 is MNHEY and CDR2 is SMNVEV (reference sequence). The CDR3 has 16 amino acids. J was trimmed by 3 bases and V by 4 bases; bases with no gene match: 8. The DNA for the CDR3 is TGTGCCAGCAGTTCGACAGGGGGCATGCCGGACACTGAAGCTTTCTTT. Translating it yields CASSSTGGMPDTEAFF.

This clonotype was detected only a few times. V usage is TRBV27 and J usage is TRBJ1-1; D gene ambiguous. Germline CDR1 is MNHEY and CDR2 is SMNVEV (reference sequence). This CDR3 region has 13 residues. Trimming stripped 3 bases from V and 1 base from J, with 6 bases between. CDR3 residues: CASSFRTNTEAFF. The CDR3 DNA follows: TGTGCCAGCAGTTTTAGGACGAACACTGAAGCTTTCTTT.

The count of this clonotype is one. Possible read error: a much larger clone is one base away. Likely a read error: the CDR3 ends without its conserved phenylalanine or tryptophan. The rearrangement uses TRBV7-3 and TRBJ2-1; maybe TRBD1 (6 bases). Germline V lookup: CDR1 SGHTA, CDR2 FQGTGA. Trimming stripped 4 bases from V and 7 bases from J, with 8 bases between. The CDR3 length is 12 residues. CDR3 protein: CASSSQGNEQFL. CDR3 nucleotides: TGTGCCAGCAGCTCCCAGGGGAATGAGCAGTTCCTC.

The chain employs TRBV10-3 and TRBJ2-2; D may be TRBD1 or TRBD2 (5 bases each). CDR1 and CDR2 from the germline V gene are ENHRY and SYGVKD. This CDR3 comprises 17 residues. V was pared by 7 bases and J by 1 base, with 19 bases between. The CDR3 nucleotides read TGTGCCATCACCCCCGGGGCCGAGGCGGTGAACACCGGGGAGCTGTTTTTT. This codes for CAITPGAEAVNTGELFF.

As for this clonotype: This may be a read error, as it is one base from a much larger clone. This rearrangement joins TRBV7-9 to TRBJ2-1; 9 bases map to TRBD2. The V and J ends lost 4 bases and 12 bases, in that order; junction bases with no gene match: 13. In germline, CDR1 is SEHNR, CDR2 FQNEAQ (reference sequence). This CDR3 spans 15 amino acids. In DNA, the CDR3 is TGTGCCAGCAGCTCACCGGGACTAGCCATTGATGGGCAGTTCTTC. As protein: CASSSPGLAIDGQFF. Full variable domain (remainder filled in from reference TRBV7-9 and TRBJ2-1): DTGVSQNPRHKITKRGQNVTFRCDPISEHNRLYWYRQTLGQGPEFLTYFQNEAQLEKSRLLSDRFSAERPKGSFSTLEIQRTEQGDSAMYLCASSSPGLAIDGQFFGPGTRLTVL.

This clonotype was counted a few times. The chain links TRBV2 to TRBJ2-1; the match to TRBD2 covers 7 bases. Trimming cost V 7 bases and J 5 bases; bases outside gene matches: 11. CDR3 length equals 15 residues. Germline CDR1 reads SNHLY; CDR2 reads FYNNEI. In nucleotides, the CDR3 is TGTGCCAGCATCCTGAAACGGGACTATCACAATGAGCAGTTCTTC. It encodes CASILKRDYHNEQFF. The full variable domain, in which reference TRBV2 and TRBJ2-1 provide the parts outside the CDR3, is EPEVTQTPSHQVTQMGQEVILRCVPISNHLYFYWYRQILGQKVEFLVSFYNNEISEKSEIFDDQFSVERPDGSNFTLKIRSTKLEDSAMYFCASILKRDYHNEQFFGPGTRLTVL.

Worth noting for this clonotype: An end of the junction does not agree with germline; a read error may underlie this. The chain is built from TRBV27 and TRBJ2-1, with TRBD2 matching over 9 bases. The CDR3 extends over 15 amino acids. Germline CDR1 is MNHEY and CDR2 is SMNVEV (reference sequence). DNA for the CDR3: TGTGCCAGCAGTAACCTAGCGGGACCTTACAATGGGCAGTTCTTC. Amino acids: CASSNLAGPYNGQFF.

As for this clonotype: Given a much more abundant clone one base away, this may be a read error. This sequence joins TRBV4-1 and TRBJ2-7, with a possible D match to TRBD2 (5 bases). The germline V gene has CDR1 MGHRA and CDR2 YSYEKL. This CDR3 spans 15 amino acids. V was clipped by 4 bases and J by 3 bases, with 16 bases between them. CDR3 coding DNA: TGCGCCAGCAGCCGGACTGGCGAGAATTACTACGAGCAGTACTTC. Translating it yields CASSRTGENYYEQYF.

Regarding this clonotype: A read error may be the cause here, since a much bigger clone is one base away. The chain joins TRBV4-3 to TRBJ1-4; tentatively, D is TRBD1 (5 bases). Germline V lookup: CDR1 LGHNA, CDR2 YSLEER. This CDR3 spans 15 amino acids. The CDR3 DNA reads TGCGCCAGCAGCCAAGATCAAGGGGTTCGTGAAGAACTGTTTTTT. It translates to CASSQDQGVREELFF.

This clonotype appeared many times. The chain is built from TRBV7-9 and TRBJ1-6; D is unclear. V was clipped by 1 base and J by 10 bases, with 5 bases between them. The CDR3 consists of 12 residues. Germline V lookup: CDR1 SEHNR, CDR2 FQNEAQ (reference sequence). The CDR3 is CASSLGSSPLHF. In nucleotides, the CDR3 is TGTGCCAGCAGCTTAGGGTCCTCACCCCTCCACTTT.

Only a few counts were recorded for this clonotype. V gene TRBV5-6 combines with J gene TRBJ2-7; D possibly matches TRBD1 or TRBD2 (6 bases each). V lost 0 bases to trimming and J lost 3 bases, with 22 bases between them. The CDR3 runs to 18 residues. Per the germline V gene, CDR1 is SGHDT and CDR2 is YYEEEE. CDR3 coding DNA: TGTGCCAGCAGCTTGGCCGCGGGGTACAGGGAGAGAGACTACGAGCAGTACTTC. Its protein is CASSLAAGYRERDYEQYF.

This clonotype showed up many times. For the CDR3, the DNA is TGTGCCAGCCACATTTTGACTAGCGGGATAGACACCGGGGAGCTGTTTTTT. This encodes CASHILTSGIDTGELFF. This rearrangement joins TRBV7-9 to TRBJ2-2, with 11 nucleotides matching TRBD2. Germline V gene sequence: CDR1 SEHNR, CDR2 FQNEAQ (reference sequence). V shed 8 bases and J 3 bases; nucleotides not matched to a gene: 11. CDR3 size: 17 residues.

The chain links TRBV19 to TRBJ2-7; TRBD2 matches at 8 bases. The length of the CDR3 is 14 residues. Germline V lookup: CDR1 LNHDA, CDR2 SQIVND (reference sequence). With V trimmed by 5 bases and J by 3 bases, 6 bases remained unmatched. The CDR3 sequence: CASSSGLALYEQYF. The CDR3 DNA is TGTGCCAGTAGTTCCGGACTAGCCCTCTACGAGCAGTACTTC. The complete variable domain, with remaining parts taken from reference TRBV19 and TRBJ2-7, reads DGGITQSPKYLFRKEGQNVTLSCEQNLNHDAMYWYRQDPGQGLRLIYYSQIVNDFQKGDIAEGYSVSREKKESFPLTVTSAQKNPTAFYLCASSSGLALYEQYFGPGTRLTVT.

In its sample, this clonotype was seen many times. The CDR3 DNA reads TGCAGTGCACGACAGGGCCCTGAAGCTTTCTTT. Translating gives CSARQGPEAFF. The chain couples TRBV20-1 to TRBJ1-1; 7 bases agree with TRBD1. The CDR3 length is 11 residues. Germline loops: CDR1 DFQATT, CDR2 SNEGSKA (reference sequence). With V trimmed by 6 bases and J by 6 bases, 4 bases remained unmatched.

This clonotype has a handful of counts. Compared with germline, one end of the junction differs, possibly owing to a read error. The chain combines TRBV11-2 with TRBJ2-7; 9 nucleotides match TRBD1. In germline, CDR1 is SGHAT, CDR2 FQNNGV. This CDR3 has 14 amino acids. The CDR3 loop reads CASSLGTGSYELYF. The DNA of the CDR3 is TGTGCCAGCAGCTTGGGGACAGGGTCCTACGAGCTGTACTTC. Full variable domain (outside the CDR3, taken from reference TRBV11-2 and TRBJ2-7): EAGVAQSPRYKIIEKRQSVAFWCNPISGHATLYWYQQILGQGPKLLIQFQNNGVVDDSQLPKDRFSAERLKGVDSTLKIQPAKLEDSAVYLCASSLGTGSYELYFGPGTRLTVT.

This clonotype was detected many times. J is TRBJ2-1 and V is TRBV6-2 or TRBV6-3; 8 positions match TRBD1. Germline-derived CDR1 and CDR2 are MNHEY and SVGEGT. The V gene end was trimmed by 4 bases and the J gene end by 6 bases; junction bases not matched to a gene: 11. The length of the CDR3 is 16 residues. The CDR3 DNA follows: TGTGCCAGCAGTTGTCCACCGGGACAGGAATCCAATGAGCAGTTCTTC. It is translated as CASSCPPGQESNEQFF.

This clonotype was picked up many times. This chain uses TRBV7-9 with TRBJ2-3; 9 bases fit TRBD2. This CDR3 region has 17 residues. The trim removed 6 bases at V and 2 bases at J, leaving 12 bases unmatched. Germline V lookup: CDR1 SEHNR, CDR2 FQNEAQ (reference sequence). The CDR3 DNA follows: TGTGCCAGCAGAGATCAGACTAGCGGCCCCCACACAGATACGCAGTATTTT. Translated: CASRDQTSGPHTDTQYF.

This clonotype appeared many times. The chain has TRBV6-2 or TRBV6-3 and TRBJ1-6; 11 nucleotides line up with TRBD1. The CDR3 consists of 15 residues. Germline lookup yields CDR1 MNHEY and CDR2 SVGEGT. Losses at the gene ends were 8 bases for V and 7 bases for J; bases not matched to a gene: 7. The CDR3 loop is CASETWDRGNSPLHF. CDR3 DNA: TGTGCCAGCGAGACCTGGGACAGGGGGAATTCACCCCTCCACTTT.

Comment on this clonotype: The germline gene is not matched at one end of the junction; a read error may be the cause. This rearrangement joins TRBV24-1 to TRBJ1-1, with a tentative D call TRBD1 (6 bases). Germline V gene sequence: CDR1 KGHDR, CDR2 SFDVKD. The CDR3 extends over 16 amino acids. CDR3 coding DNA: TGTGCCACCAGAGGCAGTACGGATACAGGGAAAAGTGAAGCTTGCTTT. It translates to CATRGSTDTGKSEACF.

This clonotype was seen many times. The chain combines TRBV4-1 with TRBJ2-6, with D uncertain. Trimming took off 0 bases at V and 0 bases at J, with 6 bases between the two ends. Germline CDR1 is MGHRA and CDR2 is YSYEKL. This CDR3 contains 16 residues. CDR3 protein: CASSQDERSGANVLTF. Written as DNA, the CDR3 is TGCGCCAGCAGCCAAGATGAACGCTCTGGGGCCAACGTCCTGACTTTC.

Details on this clonotype: A junction boundary mismatches the germline segment, possibly from a read error. The J gene is TRBJ2-7, the V gene TRBV27, with TRBD1 matching over 7 bases. Germline V lookup: CDR1 MNHEY, CDR2 SMNVEV (reference sequence). This CDR3 is built from 14 residues. Written as DNA, the CDR3 is TGTACCAGCAGACAGGGTGGGTCTTTGTACGAGCAGTACTTC. It yields the protein CTSRQGGSLYEQYF.

This clonotype was picked up many times. V gene TRBV6-6 combines with J gene TRBJ2-7, with TRBD1 identical over 10 bases. V shed 6 bases and J 5 bases; nucleotides not matched to a gene: 7. The CDR3 extends over 14 amino acids. Germline CDR1 and CDR2: MNHNY and SVGAGI (reference sequence). The CDR3 loop reads CASSIGQGVHEQYF. DNA of the CDR3: TGTGCCAGCAGCATAGGACAGGGGGTTCACGAGCAGTACTTC.

At least ten counts were recorded for this clonotype. The chain has TRBV6-1 and TRBJ1-1, with D uncertain. Per germline, CDR1 MNHNS and CDR2 SASEGT. V lost 0 bases and J 0 bases, leaving 8 bases between the germline ends. The CDR3 has 15 amino acids. This CDR3 is CASSEARSLNTEAFF. Written as DNA, the CDR3 is TGTGCCAGCAGTGAAGCTCGAAGTTTGAACACTGAAGCTTTCTTT.

This clonotype was counted ten times or more. The V call is TRBV5-6, the J call TRBJ2-1, with 7 positions matching TRBD1. The ends lost 4 bases at V and 4 bases at J; junction bases unmatched: 2. The CDR3 contains 13 residues. The germline CDR1 and CDR2 sequences are SGHDT and YYEEEE. CDR3 DNA: TGTGCCAGCAGCCCGACAGGGTACAATGAGCAGTTCTTC. Translation: CASSPTGYNEQFF.